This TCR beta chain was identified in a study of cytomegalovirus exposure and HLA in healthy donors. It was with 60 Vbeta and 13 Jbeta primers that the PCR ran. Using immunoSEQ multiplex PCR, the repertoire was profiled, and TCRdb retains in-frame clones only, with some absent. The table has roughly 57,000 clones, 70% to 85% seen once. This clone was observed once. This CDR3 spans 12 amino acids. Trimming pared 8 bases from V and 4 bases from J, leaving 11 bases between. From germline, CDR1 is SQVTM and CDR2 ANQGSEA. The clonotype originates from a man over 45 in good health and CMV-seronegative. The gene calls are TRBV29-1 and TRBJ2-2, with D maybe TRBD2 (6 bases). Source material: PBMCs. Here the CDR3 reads CSTKEGTGELFF. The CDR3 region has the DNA TGCAGCACAAAGGAGGGCACCGGGGAGCTGTTTTTT.